This is a list of T cell receptor beta chains from one sample in a study of blood T cell repertoires in COVID-19. Clones were read by immunoSEQ multiplex PCR, and TCRdb kept only the in-frame ones, dropping some. Of 200,000 or so clones listed, 80% to 90% are singletons. Sequences were obtained from peripheral blood. These receptors were taken from a woman in her sixties or seventies who had recovered from COVID-19. CDR3s include the opening cysteine and the closing phenylalanine or tryptophan. The D gene is left open where the match is weak. A row's size may be missing; if present it is once, few, many or a size class.

. TRBJ1-1 TRBV5-4 TRBD1 CASSWTGEAEAFF TGTGCCAGCAGCTGGACAGGGGAGGCTGAAGCTTTCTTT
. TRBJ2-3 TRBV3-1/TRBV3-2 . CASSQGGATQYF TGTGCCAGCAGCCAAGGCGGGGCTACGCAGTATTTT
. TRBJ1-2 TRBV5-4 . CASSLGGQQEGGYTF TGTGCCAGCAGCTTGGGAGGACAGCAAGAGGGTGGCTACACCTTC
once TRBJ2-5 TRBV11-1 TRBD2 CASSLFRGGETQYF TGTGCCAGCAGCTTATTTCGGGGAGGGGAGACCCAGTACTTC
. TRBJ1-1 TRBV7-9 TRBD1 CASSGMTGYTEAFF TGTGCCAGCAGTGGTATGACAGGGTACACTGAAGCTTTCTTT
once TRBJ2-3 TRBV13 TRBD2 CASSPGGTDTQYF TGTGCCAGCAGCCCGGGGGGGACAGATACGCAGTATTTT
. TRBJ2-3 TRBV15 TRBD2 CATSRGLAVGVDTQYF TGTGCCACCAGCAGGGGACTAGCGGTTGGGGTAGATACGCAGTATTTT
. TRBJ2-4 TRBV7-2 TRBD1 CASSLGTGAKNIQYF TGTGCCAGCAGCTTAGGGACAGGGGCCAAAAACATTCAGTACTTC
. TRBJ1-1 TRBV3-1/TRBV3-2 . CASSQGRQPNTEAFF TGTGCCAGCAGCCAAGGGCGGCAGCCGAACACTGAAGCTTTCTTT
. TRBJ1-1 TRBV2 . CASMGGFRAFF TGTGCCAGCATGGGAGGCTTTCGTGCTTTCTTT
. TRBJ2-7 TRBV11-2 . CASSLQRTAYEQYF TGTGCCAGCAGCTTACAAAGGACTGCCTACGAGCAGTACTTC
. TRBJ2-7 TRBV7-8 TRBD1 CASKSRDRSYEQYF TGTGCCAGCAAGTCACGGGACAGGTCCTACGAGCAGTACTTC
few TRBJ1-6 TRBV6-6 . CASSSGSYNSPLHF TGTGCCAGCAGTTCCGGGTCTTATAATTCACCCCTCCACTTT
. TRBJ2-5 TRBV5-1 . CASSLERQETQYF TGCGCCAGCAGCTTGGAGAGGCAAGAGACCCAGTACTTC
. TRBJ2-7 TRBV20-1 TRBD2 CSASKGGGSYEQYF TGCAGTGCTAGTAAGGGCGGGGGGAGCTACGAGCAGTACTTC
few TRBJ1-5 TRBV12-3/TRBV12-4 . CASSGGRDQPQHF TGTGCCAGCAGTGGGGGGAGGGACCAGCCCCAGCATTTT